This T cell receptor beta chain came from a study of T cell responses to AZD1222 COVID-19 vaccine. Across the study: The study pooled second doses at about 4 or about 12 weeks.

Profiling relied on immunoSEQ multiplex PCR, and the TCRdb table lists in-frame clones only, not all of them. The sample includes some 150,000 clones, 90% to 95% of them seen just once. Germline CDR1 reads SGHDT; CDR2 reads YYEEEE. The V end was cut by 0 bases, the J end by 4 bases, with 10 bases between. The CDR3 is made up of 14 amino acids. Points from the study as a whole: Without day 14 samples, only post-peak T cell repertoires were studied. CD4 TCRs covered the whole spike, strongest at regions 160-218 and 743-854. There were mostly white British donors and more females than males, and clonal diversity was possibly underestimated.

In the case of this clone: What it binds is not known.

The sample in question was peripheral blood, obtained on day 0 of AZD1222 vaccination. The TCR was taken from an adult in good health. The V gene is TRBV5-6, the J gene TRBJ1-2, with a possible D match to TRBD1 (6 bases). CDR3 residues: CASSLVGAAYGYTF. The CDR3 region has the DNA TGTGCCAGCAGCTTGGTGGGGGCTGCCTATGGCTACACCTTC.